This T cell receptor beta chain was sequenced during a study of beta chain features in type 1 diabetes. General observations from the study: Moderate yet significant TCRB CDR3 shortening was seen in Type 1 diabetes patients in all four CD4+ subsets. Within the patient group, naive, central memory and Treg TCRB repertoires appeared more similar to each other than within healthy donors.

The germline V gene has CDR1 MDHEN and CDR2 SYDVKM. V trimming: 5 bases; J trimming: 4 bases; junction bases outside the gene matches: 4. The CDR3 consists of 15 residues. The table lists this clone with a few counts. As yet, its antigen is unknown. Donors underwent one heparinised blood draw, 100 to 150 mL on average. Via the markers CD45RO/CCR7/CD25/CD127/CD95/CD27, stem cell-like memory, regulatory, central memory and naive CD4+ cells were sorted. Of the isolated RNA, all was reverse transcribed, and so the sequenced material was expressed TCRB transcripts. TCRdb keeps only in-frame clones here, not all; method: immunoSEQ multiplex PCR. The data hold about 160,000 clones, with 8% to 9.5% observed a single time.

The V gene is TRBV28, the J gene TRBJ2-3; 12 positions agree with TRBD2. The receptor comes from a woman aged 18-29 years with type 1 diabetes. Material for sequencing was central memory CD4+ T cells from blood. CDR3 bases: TGTGCCAGCAGTCTAGCGGGAGGGCGGTCAGATACGCAGTATTTT. Its protein is CASSLAGGRSDTQYF.